The 16 T cell receptor beta chains listed next were all sequenced from one sample in a study of blood T cell repertoires in COVID-19. TCRdb's table, derived via immunoSEQ multiplex PCR, lists solely in-frame clones and lacks some. The sample consists of around 71,000 clones, more than 75% of them appearing once. Sequencing was performed on peripheral blood. The receptors were sampled from a woman aged 80 or over with active or convalescent COVID-19.

The chain links TRBV18 to TRBJ2-5; D is perhaps TRBD1 (6 bases). Between the trimmed V and J ends, which lost 3 bases and 2 bases, there was a span of 13 bases. The CDR3 has 15 amino acids. Per germline, CDR1 KGHSH and CDR2 LQKENI. The CDR3 sequence: CASSPRDTIQETQYF. The DNA for the CDR3 is TGTGCCAGCTCACCCCGGGACACAATACAAGAGACCCAGTACTTC.

The V and J genes are TRBV7-9 and TRBJ1-3; D is uncertain. The V end was cut by 1 base, the J end by 2 bases, with 12 bases between. Germline-derived CDR1 and CDR2 are SEHNR and FQNEAQ (reference sequence). CDR3 size: 16 residues. CDR3 DNA sequence: TGTGCCAGCAGCTTAGAAGGCGGTCTTACTGGAAACACCATATATTTT. It yields the protein CASSLEGGLTGNTIYF.

This clone was observed once. The rearrangement links TRBV6-5 to TRBJ2-1, with D tentatively TRBD1 (6 bases). There are 15 residues in the CDR3. Germline CDR1 is MNHEY and CDR2 is SVGAGI. V shed 8 bases and J shed 3 bases, with 17 bases lying between them. The CDR3: CASRQQGKGYNEQFF. The CDR3 coding sequence is TGTGCCAGCCGCCAACAGGGAAAGGGCTACAATGAGCAGTTCTTC.

The chain carries TRBV6-5 and TRBJ2-7, with 8 bases identical to TRBD1. Germline loops: CDR1 MNHEY, CDR2 SVGAGI. This CDR3 has 13 residues. The junction had 10 bases not matched to a gene; V was cut back by 11 bases and J by 4 bases. In nucleotides, the CDR3 is TGTGCCGCTGGGACAGGTCCATTTTACGAGCAGTACTTC. As protein: CAAGTGPFYEQYF.

The genes are TRBV11-2 and TRBJ2-5; TRBD2 matches at 14 bases. V dropped 3 bases and J dropped 0; count of bases not matched to a gene: 9. This CDR3 contains 19 residues. CDR1 and CDR2 (germline): SGHAT, FQNNGV. In DNA, the CDR3 is TGTGCCAGCAGCTTGCACGCCGGACTAGCGGGGGGAAACCAAGAGACCCAGTACTTC. It specifies CASSLHAGLAGGNQETQYF.

A word on this clone: This CDR3 is also generated by other DNA sequences in the sample. The gene calls are TRBV7-2 and TRBJ2-3, with D maybe TRBD1 (6 bases). Germline assignment: CDR1 SGHTA and CDR2 FQGNSA. The length of the CDR3 is 17 residues. V gave up 1 base and J gave up 0 bases, with 14 bases separating them. CDR3 protein: CASSLGALGASTDTQYF. The CDR3 coding sequence is TGTGCCAGCAGCTTAGGGGCCCTGGGGGCGAGCACAGATACGCAGTATTTT.

This clone has only one observation. This chain joins TRBV4-3 and TRBJ2-3; D is ambiguous. V was shortened by 1 base and J by 6 bases, with 11 bases between the two germline ends. Germline assignment: CDR1 LGHNA and CDR2 YSLEER. There are 14 residues in the CDR3. The CDR3 DNA sequence: TGCGCCAGCAGCCAAGTACAGTTGTCCGATACGCAGTATTTT. It translates to CASSQVQLSDTQYF.

A single count supports this clone. The V and J genes are TRBV10-3 and TRBJ1-1, with 8 nucleotides matching TRBD1. Germline lookup yields CDR1 ENHRY and CDR2 SYGVKD. V lost 2 bases to trimming and J lost 4 bases; unmatched junction nucleotides: 6. The CDR3 runs 15 residues. The CDR3 here is CAISEPRGLSTEAFF. CDR3 in DNA: TGTGCCATCAGTGAGCCCAGGGGGCTGAGCACTGAAGCTTTCTTT.

The V call is TRBV30, the J call TRBJ1-6; D is unclear. V gave up 3 bases and J gave up 0 bases, with 6 bases separating them. CDR1 GTSNPN and CDR2 SVGIG come from the germline V gene (reference sequence). The CDR3 totals 14 residues. In DNA form, the CDR3 reads TGTGCCTGGAGGTGGAGCTCCTATAATTCACCCCTCCACTTT. The encoded protein is CAWRWSSYNSPLHF.

The V and J genes are TRBV5-4 and TRBJ1-4; no firm D call. Germline assignment: CDR1 SGHNT and CDR2 YYREEE (reference sequence). The CDR3 totals 13 residues. V gave up 4 bases and J gave up 4 bases, with 8 bases separating them. CDR3 protein: CASSEDFNEKLFF. Here the CDR3 DNA reads TGTGCCAGCAGCGAGGACTTTAATGAAAAACTGTTTTTT.

In its sample, this clone was seen a few times. The J gene is TRBJ1-5, the V gene TRBV6-5; 7 nucleotides line up with TRBD1. Trimming at V came to 9 bases and at J to 5 bases, leaving 13 bases not matched to a gene. The CDR3 loop spans 15 amino acids. The germline V gene encodes CDR1 MNHEY and CDR2 SVGAGI. CDR3 sequence: CASTTGTVAHQPQHF. The CDR3 DNA follows: TGTGCCAGTACTACCGGGACAGTGGCTCATCAGCCCCAGCATTTT.

The genes are TRBV5-5 and TRBJ2-3; D ambiguous. Germline CDR1 and CDR2: SGHKS and YYEKEE (reference sequence). CDR3 length: 12 residues. The V end lost 5 bases, the J end lost 4 bases, and 8 bases lay between the germline ends. CDR3 loop: CASRSTADTQYF. The CDR3 region has the DNA TGTGCCAGCAGGTCCACGGCAGATACGCAGTATTTT.

This clone was observed a single time. The chain combines TRBV7-8 with TRBJ1-2; tentative D call: TRBD1 (5 bases). Germline CDR1 and CDR2: SGHVS and FQNEAQ. This CDR3 spans 13 amino acids. The germline V and J ends were trimmed by 5 bases and 6 bases, with 13 bases remaining between them. CDR3 coding DNA: TGTGCCAGCAGCCCCACGCGGGGACATGGCTACACCTTC. This gives the protein CASSPTRGHGYTF.

This clone was counted between two and nine times. CDR3 DNA: TGTGCCAGCAGTCCAATTCCGGGGGGTTATACGCAGTATTTT. Protein product: CASSPIPGGYTQYF. The chain couples TRBV7-2 to TRBJ2-3; 7 nucleotides align to TRBD2. Unmatched junction bases numbered 10, after V lost 6 bases and J lost 7 bases. This CDR3 is built from 14 residues. The germline gives CDR1 SGHTA, CDR2 FQGNSA.

The chain links TRBV5-4 to TRBJ2-1, with 8 bases matching TRBD2. CDR3 size: 15 residues. The V gene end was trimmed by 5 bases and the J gene end by 0 bases; junction bases not matched to a gene: 4. Germline V gene sequence: CDR1 SGHNT, CDR2 YYREEE (reference sequence). CDR3: CASRSTSDSYNEQFF. In DNA form, the CDR3 reads TGTGCCAGCAGATCGACTAGCGACTCCTACAATGAGCAGTTCTTC.

The chain links TRBV7-2 to TRBJ2-1; the D gene is possibly TRBD2 (6 bases). The CDR3 contains 16 residues. The V gene's germline CDR1 is SGHTA and CDR2 FQGNSA. The germline V and J ends were trimmed by 6 bases and 6 bases, with 21 bases remaining between them. The CDR3 DNA reads as TGTGCCAGCAGTCCGGGACTGCTTAGAGGAGGCAATGAGCAGTTCTTC. It translates to CASSPGLLRGGNEQFF.